This T cell receptor beta chain was captured by sequencing in a study of CD8+CD57+ T cells in acquired aplastic anemia. By flow cytometry, patients selected for sequencing had shown an expansion of CD8+CD57+ cells. The patients all had a severe acquired aplastic anemia diagnosis. Germline V gene sequence: CDR1 SGDLS, CDR2 YYNGEE. The CDR3 contains 15 residues. On this clonotype itself: At one end, the junction sequence differs from germline, possibly due to a read error.

Genomic DNA served as template for TCR beta VDJ and CDR3 profiling. A single record per CDR3 protein comes from TCRdb applying MiXCR to the reads. The sample consists of about 160,000 distinct CDR3 sequences, roughly 43% of them appearing once. The chain uses TRBV9 and TRBJ2-1; 7 nucleotides align to TRBD1. The sample consisted of sorted CD4+, CD8+, or CD8+CD57+ T cells (not recorded which) from PBMCs. The clonotype comes from a human donor with aplastic anemia. CDR3 protein: CASRVIGTAYNERFF. CDR3 in DNA: TGTGCCAGCAGGGTGATCGGGACAGCGTACAATGAGCGGTTCTTC.